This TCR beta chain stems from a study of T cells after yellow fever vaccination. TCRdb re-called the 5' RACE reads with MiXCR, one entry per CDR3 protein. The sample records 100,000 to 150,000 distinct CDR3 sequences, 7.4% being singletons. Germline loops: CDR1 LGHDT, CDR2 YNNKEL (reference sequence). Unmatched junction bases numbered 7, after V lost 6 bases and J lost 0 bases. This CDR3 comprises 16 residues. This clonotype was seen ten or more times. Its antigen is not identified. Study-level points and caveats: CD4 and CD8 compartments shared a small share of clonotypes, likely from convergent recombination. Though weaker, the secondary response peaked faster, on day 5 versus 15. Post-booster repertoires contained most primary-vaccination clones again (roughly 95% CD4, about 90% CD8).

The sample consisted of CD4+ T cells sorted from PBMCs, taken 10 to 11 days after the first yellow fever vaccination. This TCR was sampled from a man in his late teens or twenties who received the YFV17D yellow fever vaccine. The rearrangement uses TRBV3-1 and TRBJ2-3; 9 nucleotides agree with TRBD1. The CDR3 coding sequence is TGTGCCAGCAGTTGGCCGGGACAGGGAAGCACAGATACGCAGTATTTT. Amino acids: CASSWPGQGSTDTQYF.